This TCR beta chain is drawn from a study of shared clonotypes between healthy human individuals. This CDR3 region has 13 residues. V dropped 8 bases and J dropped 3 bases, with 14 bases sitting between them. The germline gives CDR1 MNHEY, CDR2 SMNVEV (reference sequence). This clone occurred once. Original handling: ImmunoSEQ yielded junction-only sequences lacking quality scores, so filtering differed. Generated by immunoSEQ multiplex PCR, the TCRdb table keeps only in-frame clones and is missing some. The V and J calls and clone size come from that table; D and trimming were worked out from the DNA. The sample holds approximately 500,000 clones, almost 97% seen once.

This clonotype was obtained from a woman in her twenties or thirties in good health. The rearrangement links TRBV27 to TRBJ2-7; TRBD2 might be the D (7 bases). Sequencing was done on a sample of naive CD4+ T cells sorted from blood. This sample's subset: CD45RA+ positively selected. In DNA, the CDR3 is TGTGCCAGCGGGAGGGGGGTCTACTACGAGCAGTACTTC. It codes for CASGRGVYYEQYF.